This T cell receptor beta chain was identified in a study of blood T cell repertoires in COVID-19. Overall study context: Italy, Spain and the United States were the sources of the convalescent and acute COVID-19 samples. PBMCs, B-cell-depleted T cells, or T cells were the source of the cDNA or gDNA that made up the material.

V lost 3 bases, J lost 8 bases, and 15 bases lay in between. Germline values: CDR1 SGDLS, CDR2 YYNGEE. The CDR3 is made up of 14 amino acids. In the source study's methods: Nucleated cell number was recorded as an estimate derived from reference gene primer amplification. Produced via immunoSEQ multiplex PCR; TCRdb's table is partial and in-frame only. Clone size and the V and J calls come from that table; the DNA yielded D and trimming. Altogether 130,000 to 150,000 clones are present, around four fifths being singletons, with the ten largest covering 35% to 45%. This clonotype was obtained from a human donor in a cohort sampled during active COVID-19. What was sequenced was peripheral blood. This chain uses TRBV9 with TRBJ1-3, with D uncertain. The CDR3 DNA reads as TGTGCCAGCAGCGCATCTTCCTCGCGCGACACCATATATTTT. Amino acids: CASSASSSRDTIYF.